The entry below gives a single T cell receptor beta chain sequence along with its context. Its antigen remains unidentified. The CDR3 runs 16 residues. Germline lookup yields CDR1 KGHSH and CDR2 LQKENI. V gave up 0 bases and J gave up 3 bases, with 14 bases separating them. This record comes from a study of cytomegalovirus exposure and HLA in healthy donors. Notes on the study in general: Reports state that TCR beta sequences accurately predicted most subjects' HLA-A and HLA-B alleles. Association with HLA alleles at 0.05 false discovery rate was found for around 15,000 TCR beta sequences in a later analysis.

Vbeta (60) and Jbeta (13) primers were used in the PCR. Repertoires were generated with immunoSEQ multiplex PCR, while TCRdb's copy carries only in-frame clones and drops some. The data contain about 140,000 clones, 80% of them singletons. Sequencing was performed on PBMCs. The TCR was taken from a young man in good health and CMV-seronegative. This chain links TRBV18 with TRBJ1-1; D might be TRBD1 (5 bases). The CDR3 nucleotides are TGTGCCAGCTCACCACCCACAGGCAAAGGGGACACTGAAGCTTTCTTT. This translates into CASSPPTGKGDTEAFF.